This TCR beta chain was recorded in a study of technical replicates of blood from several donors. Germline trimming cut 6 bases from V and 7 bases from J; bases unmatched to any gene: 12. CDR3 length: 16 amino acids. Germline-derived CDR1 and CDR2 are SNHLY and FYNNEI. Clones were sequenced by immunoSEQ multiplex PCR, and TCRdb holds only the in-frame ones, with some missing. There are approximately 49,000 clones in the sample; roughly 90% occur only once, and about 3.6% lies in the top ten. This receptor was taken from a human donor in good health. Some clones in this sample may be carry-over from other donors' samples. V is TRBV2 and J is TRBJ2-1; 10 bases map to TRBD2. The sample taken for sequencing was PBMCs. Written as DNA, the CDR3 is TGTGCCAGCAGGCCCCCCCTAGCGGGAGTACGAAATGAGCAGTTCTTC. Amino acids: CASRPPLAGVRNEQFF.